A selection of T cell receptor beta chains follows, all from one sample in a study of blood T cell repertoires in COVID-19. Clones were sequenced by immunoSEQ multiplex PCR, and TCRdb holds only the in-frame ones, with some missing. The table has 250,000 to 350,000 clones, almost 90% seen once. Sequencing was done on a sample of PBMCs or T cells enriched from blood (not recorded which). Receptors originate from a woman in her late teens or twenties with acute COVID-19. Each CDR3 is given with its conserved first and last residue. The D gene is left open where the match is weak. Size values are once, few and many counts, or a class for expanded clones, and some rows have none.

abundance	j_gene	d_gene	v_gene	CDR3aa	CDR3nt
NA	TRBJ1-1	NA	TRBV19	CASSIWGGPTEAFF	TGTGCCAGTAGTATTTGGGGGGGCCCCACTGAAGCTTTCTTT
NA	TRBJ2-7	TRBD2	TRBV10-2	CASRGTSGRGNEQYF	TGCGCCAGCAGGGGGACTAGCGGGAGGGGCAACGAGCAGTACTTC
NA	TRBJ2-1	NA	TRBV29-1	CSVGAASYNEQFF	TGCAGCGTGGGGGCGGCCTCCTACAATGAGCAGTTCTTC
NA	TRBJ2-7	NA	TRBV19	CASSPRSMNGEQYF	TGTGCCAGTAGTCCCCGGTCCATGAATGGCGAGCAGTACTTC
once	TRBJ1-3	TRBD1	TRBV7-8	CASSRGTAGNTIYF	TGTGCCAGCAGCCGAGGGACAGCGGGAAACACCATATATTTT
NA	TRBJ2-6	TRBD1	TRBV18	CASSPDRADVLTF	TGTGCCAGCTCACCTGACAGGGCCGACGTCCTGACTTTC
NA	TRBJ1-2	NA	TRBV28	CASSSGGAFGYTF	TGTGCCAGCAGTTCTGGGGGCGCGTTTGGCTACACCTTC
NA	TRBJ1-5	NA	TRBV28	CASSFAEYSQHF	TGTGCCAGCAGTTTTGCCGAATATAGTCAGCATTTT
NA	TRBJ1-2	TRBD1	TRBV29-1	CSVERSGQGYGYTF	TGCAGCGTTGAACGGTCCGGACAGGGATATGGCTACACCTTC
once	TRBJ2-5	TRBD1	TRBV7-3	CASSLFGTGEQETQYF	TGTGCCAGCAGTTTATTCGGGACAGGGGAACAAGAGACCCAGTACTTC
once	TRBJ2-6	NA	TRBV28	CASSPSYSGANVLTF	TGTGCCAGCAGTCCCTCCTACTCTGGGGCCAACGTCCTGACTTTC
NA	TRBJ2-3	TRBD1	TRBV19	CASSTGQGTDTQYF	TGTGCCAGTAGTACCGGACAGGGCACAGATACGCAGTATTTT
NA	TRBJ1-2	TRBD1	TRBV7-9	CASRSTGSKGYTF	TGTGCCAGCAGGTCGACAGGGTCGAAAGGCTACACCTTC
NA	TRBJ2-1	NA	TRBV12-3/TRBV12-4	CASSPYTLGEFF	TGTGCCAGCAGTCCTTACACCCTCGGGGAGTTCTTC
many	TRBJ1-5	NA	TRBV7-2	CASSSSPGGKPQHF	TGTGCCAGCAGCTCTTCCCCGGGAGGGAAACCCCAGCATTTT
NA	TRBJ1-5	NA	TRBV2	CATGLESDQPQHF	TGTGCCACCGGCCTAGAGAGTGATCAGCCCCAGCATTTT
NA	TRBJ2-1	NA	TRBV4-1	CASSQTDITPDEQFF	TGCGCCAGCAGCCAAACGGACATTACACCCGATGAGCAGTTCTTC
once	TRBJ1-1	NA	TRBV19	CASSIGTDTEAFF	TGTGCCAGTAGTATAGGGACAGACACTGAAGCTTTCTTT
NA	TRBJ1-1	TRBD1	TRBV28	CASIRDRGNTEAFF	TGTGCCAGCATTCGGGACAGGGGGAACACTGAAGCTTTCTTT
NA	TRBJ2-7	TRBD1	TRBV9	CASSTGGYEQYF	TGTGCCAGTTCAACAGGGGGTTACGAGCAGTACTTC
few	TRBJ2-2	NA	TRBV19	CASSTNRDTGELFF	TGTGCCAGTAGTACCAACAGGGACACCGGGGAGCTGTTTTTT
NA	TRBJ2-5	TRBD2	TRBV18	CASSPTSGTSGGKTQYF	TGTGCCAGCTCACCGACCTCCGGGACTAGCGGGGGAAAGACCCAGTACTTC
NA	TRBJ2-1	TRBD2	TRBV3-1/TRBV3-2	CASSPRGLAVSYNEQFF	TGTGCCAGCAGCCCACGTGGACTAGCAGTCTCCTACAATGAGCAGTTCTTC
NA	TRBJ2-1	NA	TRBV19	CASADQDYRDEQFF	TGTGCCAGTGCCGACCAGGACTACCGTGATGAGCAGTTCTTC
NA	TRBJ2-1	TRBD1	TRBV9	CASSVRTGDIYNEQFF	TGTGCCAGCAGCGTCCGGACAGGAGACATATACAATGAGCAGTTCTTC
NA	TRBJ2-1	TRBD2	TRBV28	CASSFPGGNEQFF	TGTGCCAGCAGTTTCCCGGGAGGCAATGAGCAGTTCTTC
NA	TRBJ2-2	NA	TRBV7-2	CASSPVEGGGVRKLFF	TGTGCCAGCAGCCCAGTAGAAGGAGGCGGGGTTCGGAAACTGTTTTTT
once	TRBJ1-5	NA	TRBV27	CASSPAGAYNQPQHF	TGTGCCAGCAGTCCTGCTGGGGCCTACAATCAGCCCCAGCATTTT
NA	TRBJ2-3	TRBD2	TRBV15	CATSRGLAGGSDTQYF	TGTGCCACCAGCAGAGGACTAGCGGGAGGGTCAGATACGCAGTATTTT
NA	TRBJ1-2	NA	TRBV6-1	CASTETVPRGYTF	TGTGCCAGCACTGAAACTGTACCGCGTGGCTACACCTTC
NA	TRBJ2-1	NA	TRBV5-1	CASERGLREGVNEQFF	TGCGCCAGCGAGAGAGGGTTGAGGGAGGGGGTCAATGAGCAGTTCTTC
NA	TRBJ1-1	NA	TRBV2	CASSEALSSGTEAFF	TGTGCCAGCAGTGAAGCGCTTAGCTCCGGGACTGAAGCTTTCTTT
NA	TRBJ1-5	TRBD1	TRBV28	CASRGPDRGNQPQHF	TGTGCCAGCAGAGGACCGGACAGGGGTAATCAGCCCCAGCATTTT
NA	TRBJ1-2	NA	TRBV28	CATTPAGTYGYTF	TGTGCCACCACCCCGGCAGGGACATATGGCTACACCTTC
NA	TRBJ1-1	NA	TRBV11-2	CASSSPHQGSTEAFF	TGTGCCAGCAGCTCACCCCATCAGGGTAGCACTGAAGCTTTCTTT
once	TRBJ2-2	TRBD2	TRBV9	CASSVGTRRSTGELFF	TGTGCCAGCAGCGTTGGGACTAGAAGGAGCACCGGGGAGCTGTTTTTT
NA	TRBJ1-1	NA	TRBV28	CASSLFRENTEAFF	TGTGCCAGCAGTTTATTCCGGGAAAACACTGAAGCTTTCTTT
NA	TRBJ1-3	NA	TRBV5-1	CASSLDLSSGNTIYF	TGCGCCAGCAGCTTGGACCTTAGCTCTGGAAACACCATATATTTT
NA	TRBJ1-5	TRBD1	TRBV28	CASSTTGGSQPQHF	TGTGCCAGCAGTACGACAGGGGGATCTCAGCCCCAGCATTTT
NA	TRBJ2-7	NA	TRBV18	CASSPGTLSYEQYF	TGTGCCAGCTCCCCCGGGACATTAAGCTACGAGCAGTACTTC
NA	TRBJ1-2	TRBD1	TRBV5-1	CASSPGQDSGYTF	TGCGCCAGCAGCCCAGGACAGGATAGTGGCTACACCTTC
NA	TRBJ2-3	TRBD1	TRBV28	CASSWRQGEVDPTWDQYF	TGTGCCAGCAGTTGGCGACAGGGGGAAGTTGACCCGACTTGGGATCAGTATTTT
NA	TRBJ2-1	TRBD1	TRBV7-3	CASSSGQLESQQFF	TGTGCCAGCAGCTCGGGACAGCTAGAAAGCCAGCAGTTCTTC